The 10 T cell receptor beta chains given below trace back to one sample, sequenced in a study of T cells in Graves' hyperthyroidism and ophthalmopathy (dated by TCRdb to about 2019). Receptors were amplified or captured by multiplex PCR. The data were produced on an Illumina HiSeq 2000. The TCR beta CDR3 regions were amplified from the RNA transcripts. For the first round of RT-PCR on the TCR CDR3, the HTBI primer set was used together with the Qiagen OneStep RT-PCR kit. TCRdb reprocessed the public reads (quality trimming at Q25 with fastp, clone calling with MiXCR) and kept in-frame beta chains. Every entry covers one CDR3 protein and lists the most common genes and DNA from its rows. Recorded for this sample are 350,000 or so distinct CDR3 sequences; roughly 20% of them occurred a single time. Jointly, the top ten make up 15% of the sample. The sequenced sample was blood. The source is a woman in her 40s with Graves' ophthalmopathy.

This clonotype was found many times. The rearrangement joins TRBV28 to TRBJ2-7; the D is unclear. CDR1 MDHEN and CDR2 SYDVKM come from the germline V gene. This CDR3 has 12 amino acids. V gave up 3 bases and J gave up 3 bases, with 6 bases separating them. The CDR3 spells CASSFMGYEQYF. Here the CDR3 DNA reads TGTGCCAGCAGTTTTATGGGCTACGAGCAGTACTTC.

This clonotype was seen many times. CDR3 sequence reads: CASSTNKPGWANNSPLHF. In DNA, the CDR3 is TGTGCCAGCAGTACGAATAAACCTGGGTGGGCTAACAATTCACCCCTCCACTTT. V gene TRBV6-5 combines with J gene TRBJ1-6; D remains ambiguous. V dropped 5 bases and J dropped 7 bases, with 24 bases sitting between them. CDR1 and CDR2 from the germline V gene are MNHEY and SVGAGI. CDR3 length: 18 residues.

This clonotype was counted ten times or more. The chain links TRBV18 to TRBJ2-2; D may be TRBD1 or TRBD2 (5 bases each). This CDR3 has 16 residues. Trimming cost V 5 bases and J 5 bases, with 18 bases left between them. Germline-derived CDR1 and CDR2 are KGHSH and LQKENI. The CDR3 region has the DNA TGTGCCAGCTCAACCTTCAGGGAACGGAGGACCGGGGAGCTGTTTTTT. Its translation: CASSTFRERRTGELFF.

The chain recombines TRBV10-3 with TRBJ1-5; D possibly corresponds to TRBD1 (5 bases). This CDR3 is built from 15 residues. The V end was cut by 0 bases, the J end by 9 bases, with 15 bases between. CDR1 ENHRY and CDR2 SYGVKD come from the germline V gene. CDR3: CAISESLAGQGPQHF. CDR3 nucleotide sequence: TGTGCCATCAGTGAGTCCTTGGCAGGTCAGGGGCCCCAGCATTTT.

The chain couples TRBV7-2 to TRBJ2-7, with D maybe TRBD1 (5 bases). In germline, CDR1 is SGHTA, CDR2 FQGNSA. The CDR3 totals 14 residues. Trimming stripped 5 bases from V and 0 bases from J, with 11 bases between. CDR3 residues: CASSVRVSSYEQYF. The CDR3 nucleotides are TGTGCCAGCAGCGTCAGGGTGAGCTCCTACGAGCAGTACTTC.

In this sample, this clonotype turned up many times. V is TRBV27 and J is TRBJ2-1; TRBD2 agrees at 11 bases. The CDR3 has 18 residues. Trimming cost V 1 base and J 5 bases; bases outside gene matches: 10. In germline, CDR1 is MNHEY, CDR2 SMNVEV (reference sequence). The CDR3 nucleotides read TGTGCCAGCAGTTTATATCGAACAAGACTAGCGGGGAACAATGAGCAGTTCTTC. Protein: CASSLYRTRLAGNNEQFF.

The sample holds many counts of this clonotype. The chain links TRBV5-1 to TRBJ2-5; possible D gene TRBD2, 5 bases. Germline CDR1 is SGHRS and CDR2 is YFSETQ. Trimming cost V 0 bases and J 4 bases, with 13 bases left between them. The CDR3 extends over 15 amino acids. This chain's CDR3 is CASSLALAEGETQYF. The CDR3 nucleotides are TGCGCCAGCAGCTTGGCGCTAGCCGAGGGAGAGACCCAGTACTTC.

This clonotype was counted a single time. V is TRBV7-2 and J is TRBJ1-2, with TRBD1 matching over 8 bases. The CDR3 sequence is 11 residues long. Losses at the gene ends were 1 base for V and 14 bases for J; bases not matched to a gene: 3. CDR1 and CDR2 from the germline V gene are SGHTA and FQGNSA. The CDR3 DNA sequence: TGTGCCAGCAGCTTAGTGGACAGGGCTACCTTC. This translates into CASSLVDRATF.

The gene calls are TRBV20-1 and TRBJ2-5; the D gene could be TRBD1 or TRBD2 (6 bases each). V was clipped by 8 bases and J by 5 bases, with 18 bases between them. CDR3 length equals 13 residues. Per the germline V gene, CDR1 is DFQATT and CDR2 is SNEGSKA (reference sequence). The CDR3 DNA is TGCAGTCCAAGACGGGGGCCCGGGGAGACCCAGTACTTC. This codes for CSPRRGPGETQYF.

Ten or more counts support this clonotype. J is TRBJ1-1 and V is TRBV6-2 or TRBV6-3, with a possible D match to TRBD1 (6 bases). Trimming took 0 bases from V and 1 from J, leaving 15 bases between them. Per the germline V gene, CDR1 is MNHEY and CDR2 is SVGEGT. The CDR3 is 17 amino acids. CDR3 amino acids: CASSYSTSQGRNTEAFF. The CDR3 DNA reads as TGTGCCAGCAGTTACTCTACATCTCAGGGGCGGAACACTGAAGCTTTCTTT.